This passage covers 5 T cell receptor beta chains from one sample sequenced in a study of shared clonotypes between healthy human individuals. Measured with immunoSEQ multiplex PCR; TCRdb has only the in-frame clones, and not every one. The data hold hundreds of thousands of clones, with about 80% observed a single time. Sequencing was carried out using PBMCs. These receptors all stem from a woman aged 40 to 49 in good health. Some clones in this sample may be carry-over from other donors' samples.

V usage is TRBV11-2 and J usage is TRBJ2-2; the D is unclear. Germline V gene lookup returns CDR1 SGHAT and CDR2 FQNNGV. V was trimmed by 5 bases and J by 0 bases, leaving 13 bases between them. This CDR3 comprises 16 residues. The DNA for the CDR3 is TGTGCCAGCAGCGCTCACGGCGGCGCGAACACCGGGGAGCTGTTTTTT. As protein: CASSAHGGANTGELFF.

On this clone: Other DNA sequences in this sample translate to the same CDR3. The rearrangement joins TRBV28 to TRBJ1-2; 9 nucleotides line up with TRBD1. CDR1 is MDHEN, CDR2 SYDVKM, per germline. V was clipped by 1 base and J by 4 bases; unmatched bases: 1. The CDR3 consists of 14 residues. The CDR3 sequence: CASSLLTGGYGYTF. The DNA for the CDR3 is TGTGCCAGCAGTTTATTGACAGGGGGCTATGGCTACACCTTC.

J is TRBJ2-7 and V is TRBV11-2; D gene ambiguous. V was shortened by 4 bases and J by 2 bases, with 12 bases between the two germline ends. This CDR3 contains 14 residues. The germline gives CDR1 SGHAT, CDR2 FQNNGV. CDR3 sequence reads: CASSSARVPYEQYF. The CDR3 region has the DNA TGTGCCAGCAGCTCGGCTAGAGTTCCCTACGAGCAGTACTTC.

This clone has ten or more counts. J is TRBJ2-1 and V is TRBV5-1, with 7 bases lining up with TRBD2. Per the germline V gene, CDR1 is SGHRS and CDR2 is YFSETQ. CDR3 length: 13 amino acids. V was pared by 3 bases and J by 9 bases, with 6 bases of the junction left unmatched. The CDR3, as DNA: TGCGCCAGCAGCTATGGGACTACTAGTGAGCAGTTCTTC. This gives the protein CASSYGTTSEQFF. The full variable domain, with the rest looked up from reference TRBV5-1 and TRBJ2-1, is KAGVTQTPRYLIKTRGQQVTLSCSPISGHRSVSWYQQTPGQGLQFLFEYFSETQRNKGNFPGRFSGRQFSNSRSEMNVSTLELGDSALYLCASSYGTTSEQFFGPGTRLTVL.

The table lists this clone with a few counts. The V gene is TRBV28, the J gene TRBJ2-6; D not resolved. The CDR3 extends over 15 amino acids. Trimming removed 4 bases from V and 2 bases from J, with 9 bases in between. Germline V lookup: CDR1 MDHEN, CDR2 SYDVKM. This chain's CDR3 is CASSYLAAGANVLTF. CDR3 in DNA: TGTGCCAGCAGTTACTTGGCGGCTGGGGCCAACGTCCTGACTTTC.